The 27 T cell receptor beta chains below were found in one sample sequenced in a study of blood T cell repertoires in COVID-19. Sequencing was performed with immunoSEQ multiplex PCR; in TCRdb, only in-frame clones are kept and a portion is missing. This table holds 70,000 or so clones, approximately 90% found once. The sample taken for sequencing was peripheral blood. Every receptor here comes from a man in his 70s with active or convalescent COVID-19.

V usage is TRBV6-2 or TRBV6-3 and J usage is TRBJ2-7; TRBD2 agrees at 10 bases. Germline CDR1 reads MNHEY; CDR2 reads SVGEGT. V was clipped by 5 bases and J by 7 bases; unmatched bases: 11. The length of the CDR3 is 15 residues. The CDR3 DNA follows: TGTGCCAGCAGTCTCGGACTAGCGGTCCCAAGAGAGCAGTACTTC. It codes for CASSLGLAVPREQYF.

V usage is TRBV28 and J usage is TRBJ1-3; the D gene is possibly TRBD1 (5 bases). Looked up from germline, CDR1 is MDHEN and CDR2 is SYDVKM. The V and J ends lost 5 bases and 0 bases respectively, with 8 bases between them. The CDR3 contains 14 residues. CDR3: CASSAGYSGNTIYF. CDR3 bases: TGTGCCAGCAGTGCAGGGTACTCTGGAAACACCATATATTTT.

The CDR3 loop reads CASSPCRTSGGPSYEQYF. In nucleotides, the CDR3 is TGTGCCAGCAGCCCCTGTAGAACTAGCGGGGGACCCTCCTACGAGCAGTACTTC. This chain connects TRBV3-1 (or the pseudogene TRBV3-2) to TRBJ2-7; 11 positions agree with TRBD2. The germline gives CDR1 LGHDT, CDR2 YNNKEL (reference sequence). V shed 4 bases and J 0 bases; nucleotides not matched to a gene: 11. The CDR3 is 18 residues long.

This clone appeared a single time. This sequence joins TRBV29-1 and TRBJ2-7, with TRBD1 as a possible D gene (6 bases). The CDR3 length is 13 residues. V lost 6 bases to trimming and J lost 3 bases, with 15 bases between them. From germline, CDR1 is SQVTM and CDR2 ANQGSEA. CDR3: CSVAGAGSYEQYF. Written as DNA, the CDR3 is TGCAGCGTAGCAGGGGCAGGGAGCTACGAGCAGTACTTC.

The chain recombines TRBV24-1 with TRBJ2-2, with D unclear. Germline CDR1 reads KGHDR; CDR2 reads SFDVKD. With 6 bases removed from V and 4 bases from J, the gap between germline ends came to 11 bases. This CDR3 comprises 14 residues. The CDR3 spells CATSRQLSTGELFF. The CDR3 bases are TGTGCCACCAGTCGTCAACTGAGCACCGGGGAGCTGTTTTTT.

This clone was seen more than once but under ten times. This chain joins TRBV30 and TRBJ1-5, with D perhaps TRBD1 (6 bases). CDR3 length: 15 residues. Trimming removed 0 bases from V and 6 bases from J, with 15 bases in between. Germline-derived CDR1 and CDR2 are GTSNPN and SVGIG (reference sequence). The CDR3 is CAWSVRGGRPQPQHF. As DNA, the CDR3 is TGTGCCTGGAGTGTTCGGGGGGGGCGGCCTCAGCCCCAGCATTTT.

This clone has only a few counts. The chain joins TRBV5-1 to TRBJ1-6, with 7 positions matching TRBD1. Germline CDR1 is SGHRS and CDR2 is YFSETQ. Trimming at V came to 8 bases and at J to 7 bases, leaving 3 bases not matched to a gene. The CDR3 runs 12 residues. DNA for the CDR3: TGCGCCAGTGCGACAGGGAATTCACCCCTCCACTTT. This sequence encodes CASATGNSPLHF.

The V and J genes are TRBV28 and TRBJ1-2, with D possibly being TRBD1 (6 bases). This CDR3 contains 14 residues. Trimming removed 3 bases at V and 2 bases at J, with 10 bases between. The germline V gene has CDR1 MDHEN and CDR2 SYDVKM. This CDR3 is CASSLGGANYGYTF. CDR3 in DNA: TGTGCCAGCAGTTTGGGGGGGGCCAACTATGGCTACACCTTC.

This clone has only one observation. The gene calls are TRBV2 and TRBJ1-6; 8 nucleotides align to TRBD1. V shed 6 bases and J 10 bases; nucleotides not matched to a gene: 8. This CDR3 is 14 amino acids long. The germline gives CDR1 SNHLY, CDR2 FYNNEI. The CDR3 DNA follows: TGTGCCAGCAGCGACGGACAGGGTTACTCACCCCTCCACTTT. The encoded protein is CASSDGQGYSPLHF.

The chain couples TRBV30 to TRBJ2-3, with no clear D. The CDR3 contains 13 residues. Deletions cut 5 bases from V and 6 bases from J, with 15 bases between. The germline V gene has CDR1 GTSNPN and CDR2 SVGIG (reference sequence). CDR3 amino acids: CAWEMVGRDTQYF. The DNA for the CDR3 is TGTGCCTGGGAAATGGTTGGTCGGGATACGCAGTATTTT.

The chain links TRBV19 to TRBJ2-2; maybe TRBD1 (5 bases). The germline CDR1 and CDR2 sequences are LNHDA and SQIVND (reference sequence). V lost 3 bases and J 2 bases, leaving 10 bases between the germline ends. This CDR3 region has 15 residues. DNA of the CDR3: TGTGCCAGTAGTATGAGGCAGGGTAACACCGGGGAGCTGTTTTTT. Its protein product is CASSMRQGNTGELFF. Supplemented by reference TRBV19 and TRBJ2-2, the full variable domain reads DGGITQSPKYLFRKEGQNVTLSCEQNLNHDAMYWYRQDPGQGLRLIYYSQIVNDFQKGDIAEGYSVSREKKESFPLTVTSAQKNPTAFYLCASSMRQGNTGELFFGEGSRLTVL.

The chain links TRBV2 to TRBJ2-7; D remains ambiguous. The CDR3 length is 13 residues. The germline gives CDR1 SNHLY, CDR2 FYNNEI. V lost 8 bases and J lost 2, with 13 bases in between. CDR3 in DNA: TGTGCCAGCGGCGGAGTAAACCCCTACGAGCAGTACTTC. This gives the protein CASGGVNPYEQYF.

This chain uses TRBV2 with TRBJ1-1; a weak D match, TRBD1 (6 bases). CDR1 is SNHLY and CDR2 is FYNNEI in the germline V gene. V was trimmed by 7 bases and J by 4 bases, leaving 16 bases between them. CDR3 length: 14 residues. This CDR3 reads CASNIQGVSTEAFF. Written as DNA, the CDR3 is TGTGCCAGCAATATACAGGGAGTAAGCACTGAAGCTTTCTTT.

This clone was counted a single time. The J gene is TRBJ2-5, the V gene TRBV6-6; 9 bases agree with TRBD2. The CDR3 has 15 amino acids. Germline V gene data show CDR1 as MNHNY and CDR2 as SVGAGI (reference sequence). The junction had 1 base not matched to a gene; V was cut back by 0 bases and J by 2 bases. The CDR3 DNA sequence: TGTGCCAGCAGTTACTCTAGCGGGAGACAAGAGACCCAGTACTTC. Translating gives CASSYSSGRQETQYF.

The chain recombines TRBV4-3 with TRBJ1-5, with D possibly matching TRBD1 (6 bases). The CDR3 consists of 14 residues. Germline V gives CDR1 LGHNA, CDR2 YSLEER. Trimming stripped 4 bases from V and 7 bases from J, with 14 bases between. The CDR3 spells CASSPLRQVQPQHF. In nucleotides, the CDR3 is TGCGCCAGCAGCCCCCTTCGACAGGTCCAGCCCCAGCATTTT.

V gene TRBV5-1 combines with J gene TRBJ2-7; 10 bases align to TRBD2. Germline lookup yields CDR1 SGHRS and CDR2 YFSETQ. This CDR3 region has 15 residues. J was trimmed by 2 bases and V by 4 bases; bases with no gene match: 6. The CDR3 spells CASSTQAGGPYEQYF. CDR3 sequence (DNA): TGCGCCAGCAGCACCCAAGCGGGAGGGCCCTACGAGCAGTACTTC.

This clone appeared a few times. This chain connects TRBV5-6 to TRBJ1-5; D remains ambiguous. Deletions cut 0 bases from V and 0 bases from J, with 10 bases between. Germline loops: CDR1 SGHDT, CDR2 YYEEEE. This CDR3 is 16 amino acids long. The CDR3 nucleotides read TGTGCCAGCAGCTTGGCAGGCGTGAATAGCAATCAGCCCCAGCATTTT. Translated: CASSLAGVNSNQPQHF. The full variable domain, in which reference TRBV5-6 and TRBJ1-5 provide the parts outside the CDR3, is DAGVTQSPTHLIKTRGQQVTLRCSPKSGHDTVSWYQQALGQGPQFIFQYYEEEERQRGNFPDRFSGHQFPNYSSELNVNALLLGDSALYLCASSLAGVNSNQPQHFGDGTRLSIL.

Only one count was recorded for this clone. The same CDR3 can be traced to other DNA sequences in this sample. The gene calls are TRBV30 and TRBJ1-5, with D hard to call. Germline V gene lookup returns CDR1 GTSNPN and CDR2 SVGIG (reference sequence). There are 13 residues in the CDR3. The germline V and J ends were trimmed by 2 bases and 4 bases, with 9 bases remaining between them. CDR3 DNA sequence: TGTGCCTGGAGTAGACAAGGAAATCAGCCCCAGCATTTT. Its translation is CAWSRQGNQPQHF.

The rearrangement joins TRBV18 to TRBJ2-2, with D perhaps TRBD1 (6 bases). The germline gives CDR1 KGHSH, CDR2 LQKENI. The CDR3 consists of 16 residues. V gave up 3 bases and J gave up 3 bases, with 14 bases separating them. CDR3 region: CASSPQQGGHTGELFF. In nucleotides, the CDR3 is TGTGCCAGCTCACCGCAACAGGGTGGACACACCGGGGAGCTGTTTTTT.

This chain connects TRBV24-1 to TRBJ1-4; 7 nucleotides line up with TRBD1. Per germline, CDR1 KGHDR and CDR2 SFDVKD. CDR3 length equals 15 residues. V lost 4 bases to trimming and J lost 8 bases; unmatched junction nucleotides: 9. In nucleotides, the CDR3 is TGTGCCACCAGTGAGACACAGGGGTTCAGGGAAAAACTGTTTTTT. Translated, it gives CATSETQGFREKLFF.

The chain has TRBV18 and TRBJ2-3; 14 nucleotides line up with TRBD2. Germline values: CDR1 KGHSH, CDR2 LQKENI. J was trimmed by 6 bases and V by 3 bases; bases with no gene match: 2. The CDR3 totals 15 residues. The CDR3 reads CASSPGLAGVDTQYF. The CDR3 bases are TGTGCCAGCTCACCGGGACTAGCGGGAGTTGATACGCAGTATTTT.

This sequence joins TRBV6-5 and TRBJ2-7; D possibly corresponds to TRBD2 (6 bases). Germline loops: CDR1 MNHEY, CDR2 SVGAGI. Trimming pared 4 bases from V and 4 bases from J, leaving 14 bases between. This CDR3 contains 14 residues. The CDR3 spells CASSSSGGRYEQYF. The CDR3, as DNA: TGTGCCAGCAGTTCCTCCGGAGGGCGATACGAGCAGTACTTC.

The chain employs TRBV11-2 and TRBJ1-2, with TRBD1 as a possible D gene (5 bases). V lost 1 base to trimming and J lost 8 bases, with 8 bases between them. The CDR3 consists of 12 residues. The germline gives CDR1 SGHAT, CDR2 FQNNGV. The CDR3 coding sequence is TGTGCCAGCAGCTTAGCGGGGGACGGCTACACCTTC. Protein sequence: CASSLAGDGYTF.

This chain links TRBV5-4 with TRBJ2-1; TRBD2 is a possible D gene (5 bases). This CDR3 contains 12 residues. Looked up from germline, CDR1 is SGHNT and CDR2 is YYREEE (reference sequence). Trimming cost V 0 bases and J 9 bases, with 7 bases left between them. The CDR3 nucleotides are TGTGCCAGCAGCTTGGAACTAGGTGAGCAGTTCTTC. Protein: CASSLELGEQFF.

The chain employs TRBV7-3 and TRBJ2-7, with D possibly being TRBD1 (6 bases). The CDR3 covers 14 residues. Germline V gene sequence: CDR1 SGHTA, CDR2 FQGTGA. V shed 2 bases and J shed 5 bases, with 13 bases lying between them. This chain's CDR3 is CASSLVGASHEQYF. DNA for the CDR3: TGTGCCAGCAGCTTAGTGGGGGCGTCCCACGAGCAGTACTTC.

V is TRBV7-9 and J is TRBJ2-1, with 7 bases lining up with TRBD2. The J segment lost 7 bases and the V segment lost 5 bases, leaving 5 bases of the junction unmatched. Germline-derived CDR1 and CDR2 are SEHNR and FQNEAQ (reference sequence). CDR3 length: 13 amino acids. CDR3 nucleotide sequence: TGTGCCAGCAGCCCTTGGGGGGGGAATGAGCAGTTCTTC. It translates to CASSPWGGNEQFF.

The chain employs TRBV7-8 and TRBJ2-3, with 9 bases identical to TRBD2. V lost 1 base and J lost 1; bases outside the gene matches: 0. Germline lookup yields CDR1 SGHVS and CDR2 FQNEAQ. The CDR3 covers 15 residues. The CDR3 sequence: CASSLGGRGTDTQYF. In nucleotides, the CDR3 is TGTGCCAGCAGCTTAGGCGGGAGGGGCACAGATACGCAGTATTTT. The whole variable domain, remainder taken from reference TRBV7-8 and TRBJ2-3, is GAGVSQSPRYKVAKRGQDVALRCDPISGHVSLFWYQQALGQGPEFLTYFQNEAQLDKSGLPSDRFFAERPEGSVSTLKIQRTQQEDSAVYLCASSLGGRGTDTQYFGPGTRLTVL.